This T cell receptor (beta chain) stems from a study of blood T cell repertoires in COVID-19. The overall study: COVID-19 samples from acute and convalescent phases originated in the United States, Italy and Spain.

V shed 3 bases, J shed 5 bases, and the junction held 3 bases outside the gene matches. Germline V gives CDR1 LGHNA, CDR2 YSLEER. The CDR3 runs 13 residues. In the study's own analysis: Quantification of nucleated cells was approximated via reference gene primer amplification. Here immunoSEQ multiplex PCR was the method, and the copy in TCRdb shows in-frame clones only, minus some. That table is the source of V, J and clone size, and D and trimming were worked out from the DNA. This table holds over 150,000 clones, around 83% found once. The sample comprised peripheral blood. The V call is TRBV4-3, the J call TRBJ2-5, with TRBD2 matching over 7 bases. The receptor comes from a man aged 45 to 65 with active or convalescent COVID-19. The CDR3 bases are TGCGCCAGCAGCCAGGAACTAGCGGAGACCCAGTACTTC. This encodes CASSQELAETQYF.